This T cell receptor beta chain is from a study of T cells after yellow fever vaccination. Study at large: SMART-Seq v4 Ultra Low Input prepared libraries from low-cell fractions.

Whole-study findings and limits: Subsequent booster samples again held most clones from primary vaccination (96% CD4, roughly 88% CD8). Bulk-population clonotypes that are abundant could appear as contaminants in FACS-sorted repertoires.

5'RACE template switching produced TCR cDNA carrying a universal primer site and UMIs. Via MiXCR, TCRdb re-called the 5' RACE reads, giving one row per CDR3 protein. Among approximately 120,000 distinct CDR3 sequences listed, approximately 7% were seen once. Ten or more counts support this clonotype. Its specificity is not known. V lost 3 bases to trimming and J lost 0 bases, with 8 bases between them. The CDR3 consists of 14 residues. Looked up from germline, CDR1 is SGHRS and CDR2 is YFSETQ. The sample was CD4+ T cells sorted from PBMCs, taken about 10 days after the first yellow fever vaccination. The chain links TRBV5-1 to TRBJ2-3; D not resolved. The sequence came from a man younger than 35 who received the YFV17D yellow fever vaccine. CDR3 nucleotides: TGCGCCAGCAGCTCCCGACTTAGCACAGATACGCAGTATTTT. This encodes CASSSRLSTDTQYF. Based on the CDR3 plus reference TRBV5-1 and TRBJ2-3, the full variable domain is KAGVTQTPRYLIKTRGQQVTLSCSPISGHRSVSWYQQTPGQGLQFLFEYFSETQRNKGNFPGRFSGRQFSNSRSEMNVSTLELGDSALYLCASSSRLSTDTQYFGPGTRLTVL.